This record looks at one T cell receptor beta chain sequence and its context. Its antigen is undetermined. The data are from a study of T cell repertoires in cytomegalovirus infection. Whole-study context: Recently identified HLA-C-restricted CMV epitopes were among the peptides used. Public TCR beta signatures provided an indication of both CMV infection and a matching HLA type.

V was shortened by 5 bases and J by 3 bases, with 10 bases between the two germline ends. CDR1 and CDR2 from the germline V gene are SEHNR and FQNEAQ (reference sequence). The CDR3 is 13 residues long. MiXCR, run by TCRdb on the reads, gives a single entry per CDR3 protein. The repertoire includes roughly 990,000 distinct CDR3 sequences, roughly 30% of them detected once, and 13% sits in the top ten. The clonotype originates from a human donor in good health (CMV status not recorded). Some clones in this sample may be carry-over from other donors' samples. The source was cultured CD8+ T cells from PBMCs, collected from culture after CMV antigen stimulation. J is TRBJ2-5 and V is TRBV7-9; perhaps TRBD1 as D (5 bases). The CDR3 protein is CASSPDSKETQYF. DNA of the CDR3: TGTGCCAGCAGCCCCGACAGCAAAGAGACCCAGTACTTC.